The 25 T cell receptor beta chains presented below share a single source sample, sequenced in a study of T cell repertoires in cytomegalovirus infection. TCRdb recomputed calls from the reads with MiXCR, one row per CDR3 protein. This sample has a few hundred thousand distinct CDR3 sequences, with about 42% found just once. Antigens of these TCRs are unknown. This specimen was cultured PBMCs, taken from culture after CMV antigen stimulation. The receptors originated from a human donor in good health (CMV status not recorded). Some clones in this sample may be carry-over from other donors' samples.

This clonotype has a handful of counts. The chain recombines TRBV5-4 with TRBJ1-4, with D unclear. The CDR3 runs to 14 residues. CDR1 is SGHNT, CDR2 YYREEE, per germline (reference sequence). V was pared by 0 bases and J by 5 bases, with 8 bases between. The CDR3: CASSLAGRNEKLFF. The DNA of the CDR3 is TGTGCCAGCAGCTTGGCCGGACGGAATGAAAAACTGTTTTTT.

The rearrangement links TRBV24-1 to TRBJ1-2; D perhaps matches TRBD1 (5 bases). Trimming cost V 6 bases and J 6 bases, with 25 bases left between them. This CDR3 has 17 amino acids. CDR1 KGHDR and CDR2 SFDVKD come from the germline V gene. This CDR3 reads CATSRSRIAMRGDGYTF. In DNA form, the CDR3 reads TGTGCCACCAGTAGAAGTCGGATAGCCATGAGGGGAGATGGCTACACCTTC.

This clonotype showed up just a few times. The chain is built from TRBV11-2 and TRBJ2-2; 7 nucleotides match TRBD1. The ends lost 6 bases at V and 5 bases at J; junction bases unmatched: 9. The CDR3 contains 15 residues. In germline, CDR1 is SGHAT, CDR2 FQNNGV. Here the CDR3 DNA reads TGTGCCAGCAGGCGGCCGGGACAGAGGACCGGGGAGCTGTTTTTT. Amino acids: CASRRPGQRTGELFF. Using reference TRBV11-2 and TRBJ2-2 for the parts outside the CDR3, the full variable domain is EAGVAQSPRYKIIEKRQSVAFWCNPISGHATLYWYQQILGQGPKLLIQFQNNGVVDDSQLPKDRFSAERLKGVDSTLKIQPAKLEDSAVYLCASRRPGQRTGELFFGEGSRLTVL.

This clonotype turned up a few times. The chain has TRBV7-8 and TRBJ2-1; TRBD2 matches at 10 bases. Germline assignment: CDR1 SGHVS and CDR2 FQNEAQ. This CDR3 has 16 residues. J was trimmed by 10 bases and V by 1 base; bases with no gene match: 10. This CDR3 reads CASSLGSSGGAGEQFF. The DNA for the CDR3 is TGTGCCAGCAGCTTAGGGTCCAGCGGGGGGGCTGGGGAGCAGTTCTTC.

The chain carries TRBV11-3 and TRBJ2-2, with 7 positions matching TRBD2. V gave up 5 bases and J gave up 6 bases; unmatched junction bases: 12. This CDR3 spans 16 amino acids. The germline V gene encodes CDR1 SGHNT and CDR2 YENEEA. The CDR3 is CASSQNRDYGAGELFF. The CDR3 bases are TGTGCCAGCAGCCAAAACCGGGACTATGGGGCCGGGGAGCTGTTTTTT.

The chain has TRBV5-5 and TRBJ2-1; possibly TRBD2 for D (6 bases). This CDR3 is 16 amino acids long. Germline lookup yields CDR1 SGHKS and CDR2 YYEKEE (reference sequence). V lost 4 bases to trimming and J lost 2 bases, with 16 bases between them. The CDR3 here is CASSPRGGVPYNEQFF. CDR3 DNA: TGTGCCAGCAGCCCGCGGGGCGGGGTGCCCTACAATGAGCAGTTCTTC.

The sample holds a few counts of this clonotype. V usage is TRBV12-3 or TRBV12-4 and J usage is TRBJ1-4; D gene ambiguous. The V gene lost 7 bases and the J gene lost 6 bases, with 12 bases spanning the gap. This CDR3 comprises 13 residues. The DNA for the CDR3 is TGTGCCAGCAACAGAGGAAATGATGAAAAACTGTTTTTT. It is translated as CASNRGNDEKLFF.

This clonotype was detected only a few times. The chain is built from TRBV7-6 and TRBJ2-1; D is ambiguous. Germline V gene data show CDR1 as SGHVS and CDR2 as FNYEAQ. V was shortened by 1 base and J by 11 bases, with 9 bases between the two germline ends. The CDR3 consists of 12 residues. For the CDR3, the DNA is TGTGCCAGCAGCTTAGACCCGGCTAAGCAGTTCTTC. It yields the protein CASSLDPAKQFF. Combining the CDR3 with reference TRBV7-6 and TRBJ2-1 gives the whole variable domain GAGVSQSPRYKVTKRGQDVALRCDPISGHVSLYWYRQALGQGPEFLTYFNYEAQQDKSGLPNDRFSAERPEGSISTLTIQRTEQRDSAMYRCASSLDPAKQFFGPGTRLTVL.

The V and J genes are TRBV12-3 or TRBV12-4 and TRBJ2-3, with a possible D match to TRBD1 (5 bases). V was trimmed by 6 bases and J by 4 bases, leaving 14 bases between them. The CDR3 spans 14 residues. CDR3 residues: CASRIAGYPDTQYF. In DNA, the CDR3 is TGTGCCAGCAGGATAGCAGGGTACCCAGATACGCAGTATTTT.

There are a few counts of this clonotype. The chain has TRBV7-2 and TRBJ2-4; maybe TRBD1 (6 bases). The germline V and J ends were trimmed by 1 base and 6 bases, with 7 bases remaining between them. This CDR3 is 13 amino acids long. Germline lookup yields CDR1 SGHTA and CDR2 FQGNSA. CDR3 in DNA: TGTGCCAGCAGCTTAGGCAGGGGAAACATTCAGTACTTC. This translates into CASSLGRGNIQYF.

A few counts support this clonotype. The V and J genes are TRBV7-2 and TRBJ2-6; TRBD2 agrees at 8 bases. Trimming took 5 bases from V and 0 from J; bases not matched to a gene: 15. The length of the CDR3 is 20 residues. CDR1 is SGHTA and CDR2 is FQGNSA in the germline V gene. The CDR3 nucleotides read TGTGCCAGCAGCCTCCCTCTAGCGGGCCTAAGGAGCTCTGGGGCCAACGTCCTGACTTTC. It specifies CASSLPLAGLRSSGANVLTF.

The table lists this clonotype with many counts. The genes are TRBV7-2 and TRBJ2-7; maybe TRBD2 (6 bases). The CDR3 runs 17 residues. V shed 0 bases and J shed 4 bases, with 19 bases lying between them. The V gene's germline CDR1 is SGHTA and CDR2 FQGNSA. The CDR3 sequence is CASSLAFARGQRYEQYF. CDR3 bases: TGTGCCAGCAGCTTAGCTTTCGCGCGGGGCCAGAGATACGAGCAGTACTTC.

CDR3 sequence: CASSLSRAGERETQYF. For the CDR3, the DNA is TGTGCCAGCAGTTTATCAAGAGCGGGGGAACGGGAGACCCAGTACTTC. V usage is TRBV28 and J usage is TRBJ2-5, with 8 nucleotides matching TRBD2. The V gene end was trimmed by 1 base and the J gene end by 5 bases; junction bases not matched to a gene: 9. The germline gives CDR1 MDHEN, CDR2 SYDVKM. The CDR3 is made up of 16 amino acids.

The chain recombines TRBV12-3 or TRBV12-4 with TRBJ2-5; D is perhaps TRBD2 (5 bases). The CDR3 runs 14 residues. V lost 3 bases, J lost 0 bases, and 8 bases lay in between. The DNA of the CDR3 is TGTGCCAGCAGTTTGCTGAGGGACCAAGAGACCCAGTACTTC. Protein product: CASSLLRDQETQYF.

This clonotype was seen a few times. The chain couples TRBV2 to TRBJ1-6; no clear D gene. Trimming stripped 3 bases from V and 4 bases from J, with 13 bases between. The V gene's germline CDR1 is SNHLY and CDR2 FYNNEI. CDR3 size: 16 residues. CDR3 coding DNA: TGTGCCAGCAGTGATGGAAGGGTTCAGTATAATTCACCCCTCCACTTT. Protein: CASSDGRVQYNSPLHF.

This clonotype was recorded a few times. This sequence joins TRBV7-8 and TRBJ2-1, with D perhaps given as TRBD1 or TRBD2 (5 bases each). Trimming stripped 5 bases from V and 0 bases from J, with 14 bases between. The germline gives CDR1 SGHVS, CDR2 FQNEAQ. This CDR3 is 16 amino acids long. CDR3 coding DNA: TGTGCCAGCAGCCCAGGGACGCCGAGCTCCTACAATGAGCAGTTCTTC. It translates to CASSPGTPSSYNEQFF.

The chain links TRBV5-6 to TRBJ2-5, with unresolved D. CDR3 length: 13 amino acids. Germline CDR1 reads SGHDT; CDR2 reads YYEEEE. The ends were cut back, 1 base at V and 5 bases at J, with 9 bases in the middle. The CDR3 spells CASSLSTWETQYF. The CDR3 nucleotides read TGTGCCAGCAGCTTGTCGACTTGGGAGACCCAGTACTTC.

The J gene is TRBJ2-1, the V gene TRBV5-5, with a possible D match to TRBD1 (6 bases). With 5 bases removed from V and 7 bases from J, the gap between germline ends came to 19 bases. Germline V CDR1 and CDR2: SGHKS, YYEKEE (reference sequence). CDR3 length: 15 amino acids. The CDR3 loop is CASSLAPNRVNEQFF. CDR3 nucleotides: TGTGCCAGCAGTCTTGCCCCCAACAGGGTGAATGAGCAGTTCTTC.

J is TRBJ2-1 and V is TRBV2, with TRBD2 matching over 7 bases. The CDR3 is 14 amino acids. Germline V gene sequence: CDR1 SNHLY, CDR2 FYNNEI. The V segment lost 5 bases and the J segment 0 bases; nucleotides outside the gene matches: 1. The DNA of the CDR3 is TGTGCCAGCAGTAAGCGGGACTCCTACAATGAGCAGTTCTTC. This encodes CASSKRDSYNEQFF.

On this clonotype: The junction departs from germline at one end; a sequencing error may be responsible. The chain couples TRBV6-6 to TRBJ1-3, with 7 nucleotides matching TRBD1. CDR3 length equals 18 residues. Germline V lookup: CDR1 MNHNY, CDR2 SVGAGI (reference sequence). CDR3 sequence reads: CASSYSARGTDSGNNIYF. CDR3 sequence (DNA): TGTGCCAGCAGTTACTCGGCCCGCGGGACAGACTCTGGAAACAACATATATTTT.

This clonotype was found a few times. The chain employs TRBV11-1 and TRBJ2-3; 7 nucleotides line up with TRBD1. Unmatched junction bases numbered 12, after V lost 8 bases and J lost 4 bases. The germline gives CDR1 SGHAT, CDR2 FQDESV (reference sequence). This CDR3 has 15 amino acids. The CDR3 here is CASGPRDRFPDTQYF. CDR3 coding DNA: TGTGCCAGCGGGCCCCGGGACAGATTCCCAGATACGCAGTATTTT.

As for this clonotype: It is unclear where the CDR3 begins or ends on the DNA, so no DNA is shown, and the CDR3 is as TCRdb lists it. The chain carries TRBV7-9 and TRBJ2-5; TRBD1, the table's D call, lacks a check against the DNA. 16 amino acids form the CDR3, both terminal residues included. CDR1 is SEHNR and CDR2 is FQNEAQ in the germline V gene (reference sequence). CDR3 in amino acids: CASSLISGTQYFGLYF.

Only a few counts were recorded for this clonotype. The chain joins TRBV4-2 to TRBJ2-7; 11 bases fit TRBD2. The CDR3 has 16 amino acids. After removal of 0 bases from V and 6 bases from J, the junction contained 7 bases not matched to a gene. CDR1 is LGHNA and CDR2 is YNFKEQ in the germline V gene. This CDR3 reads CASSQDLLAGGGEQYF. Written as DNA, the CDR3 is TGTGCCAGCAGCCAAGATCTTCTAGCGGGGGGTGGCGAGCAGTACTTC.

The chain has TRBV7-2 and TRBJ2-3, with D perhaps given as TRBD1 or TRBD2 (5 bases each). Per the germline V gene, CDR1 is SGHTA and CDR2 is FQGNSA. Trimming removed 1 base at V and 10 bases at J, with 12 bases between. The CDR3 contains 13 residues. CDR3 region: CASSLVGDTSQYF. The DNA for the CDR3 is TGTGCCAGCAGCTTAGTGGGGGATACATCGCAGTATTTT.

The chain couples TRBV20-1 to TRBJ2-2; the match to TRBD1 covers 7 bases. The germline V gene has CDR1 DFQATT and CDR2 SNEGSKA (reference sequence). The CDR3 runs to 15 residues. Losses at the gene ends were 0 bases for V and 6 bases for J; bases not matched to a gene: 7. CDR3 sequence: CSARDQRGLPGELFF. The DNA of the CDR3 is TGCAGTGCTAGAGATCAGAGGGGGCTTCCCGGGGAGCTGTTTTTT.